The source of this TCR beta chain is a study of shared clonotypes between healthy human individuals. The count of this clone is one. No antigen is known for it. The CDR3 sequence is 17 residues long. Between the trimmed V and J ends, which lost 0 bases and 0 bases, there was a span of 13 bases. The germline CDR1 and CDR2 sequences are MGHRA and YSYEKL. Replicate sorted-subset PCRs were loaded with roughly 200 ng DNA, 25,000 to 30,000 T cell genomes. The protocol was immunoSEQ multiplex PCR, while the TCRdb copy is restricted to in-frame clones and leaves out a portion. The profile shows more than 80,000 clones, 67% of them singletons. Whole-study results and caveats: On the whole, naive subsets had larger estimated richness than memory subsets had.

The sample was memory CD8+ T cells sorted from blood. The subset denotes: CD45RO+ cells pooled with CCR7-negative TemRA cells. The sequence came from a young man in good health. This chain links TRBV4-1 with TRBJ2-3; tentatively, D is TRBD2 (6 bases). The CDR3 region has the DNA TGCGCCAGCAGCCAAGAAACTAGCCCCCTTAGCACAGATACGCAGTATTTT. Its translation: CASSQETSPLSTDTQYF.